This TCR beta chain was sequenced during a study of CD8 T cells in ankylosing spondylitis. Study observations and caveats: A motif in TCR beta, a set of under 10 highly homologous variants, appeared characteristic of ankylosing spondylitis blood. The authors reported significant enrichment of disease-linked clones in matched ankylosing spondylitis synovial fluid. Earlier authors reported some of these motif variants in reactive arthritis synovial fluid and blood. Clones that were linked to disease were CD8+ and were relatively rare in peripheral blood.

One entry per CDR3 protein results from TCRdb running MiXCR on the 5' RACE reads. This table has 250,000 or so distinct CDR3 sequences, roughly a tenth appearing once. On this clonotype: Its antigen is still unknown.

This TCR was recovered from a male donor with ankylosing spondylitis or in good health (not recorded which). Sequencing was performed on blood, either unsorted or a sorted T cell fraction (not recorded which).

The CDR3, as DNA: TGCGCCAGCAGCTTGGCCGACAGTCGAACCCGAGGCACCATATATTTT. Its translation is CASSLADSRTRGTIYF. The chain is built from TRBV5-1 and TRBJ1-3; possibly TRBD1 for D (5 bases). The V gene lost 0 bases and the J gene lost 9 bases, with 19 bases spanning the gap. The germline V gene encodes CDR1 SGHRS and CDR2 YFSETQ. This CDR3 contains 16 residues.